The 27 T cell receptor beta chains in this list originate from one sample, sequenced in a study of blood T cell repertoires in COVID-19. Some clones are missing from TCRdb's copy, which holds only in-frame ones; the method was immunoSEQ multiplex PCR. Here the sample spans about 110,000 clones, around four fifths being singletons. Sequencing was performed on peripheral blood. These receptors were collected from a woman in her sixties or seventies with acute or convalescent COVID-19.

In DNA, the CDR3 is TGTGCCAGCAGCCGAGATTCACAAGAGACCCAGTACTTC. Translated, it gives CASSRDSQETQYF. The V gene is TRBV3-1 (or the pseudogene TRBV3-2), the J gene TRBJ2-5; D not resolved. The V end was cut by 4 bases, the J end by 2 bases, with 8 bases between. Per the germline V gene, CDR1 is LGHDT and CDR2 is YNNKEL (reference sequence). The length of the CDR3 is 13 residues.

This clone showed up just a few times. The chain uses TRBV7-8 and TRBJ1-1, with 9 bases fitting TRBD1. Germline-derived CDR1 and CDR2 are SGHVS and FQNEAQ. V was clipped by 4 bases and J by 9 bases; unmatched bases: 6. The CDR3 runs to 13 residues. CDR3 nucleotides: TGTGCCAGCAGCTGGGGACAGGGAGATCAAGCTTTCTTT. Its translation: CASSWGQGDQAFF.

The chain uses TRBV2 and TRBJ1-1, with 7 nucleotides matching TRBD1. V shed 6 bases and J 4 bases; nucleotides not matched to a gene: 8. Germline CDR1 reads SNHLY; CDR2 reads FYNNEI. CDR3 length: 14 residues. In DNA, the CDR3 is TGTGCCAGCAGCCCAGGACAGGCTTCCACTGAAGCTTTCTTT. As protein: CASSPGQASTEAFF.

CDR3 in DNA: TGTGCCAGCAGCCCTCGACAGAATTCACCCCTCCACTTT. It codes for CASSPRQNSPLHF. The chain employs TRBV7-2 and TRBJ1-6, with D maybe TRBD1 (5 bases). The CDR3 covers 13 residues. Germline CDR1 reads SGHTA; CDR2 reads FQGNSA. V shed 5 bases and J shed 7 bases, with 9 bases lying between them.

At least ten counts were recorded for this clone. This rearrangement joins TRBV4-3 to TRBJ2-1; D gene unclear. Germline V gives CDR1 LGHNA, CDR2 YSLEER. V lost 0 bases and J lost 4, with 4 bases in between. This CDR3 has 13 amino acids. For the CDR3, the DNA is TGCGCCAGCAGCCAAGACGGGTACAATGAGCAGTTCTTC. This translates into CASSQDGYNEQFF.

The chain uses TRBV18 and TRBJ2-7; the D is unclear. Trimming cost V 2 bases and J 1 base, with 6 bases left between them. The CDR3 is 13 residues long. The germline gives CDR1 KGHSH, CDR2 LQKENI. Here the CDR3 DNA reads TGTGCCAGCTCACCAAGAGATTCCTACGAGCAGTACTTC. The encoded protein is CASSPRDSYEQYF.

The chain recombines TRBV7-3 with TRBJ1-1; D is undetermined. The CDR3 runs to 13 residues. V lost 5 bases and J 4 bases, leaving 11 bases between the germline ends. The germline V gene encodes CDR1 SGHTA and CDR2 FQGTGA. DNA for the CDR3: TGTGCCAGCAGCACGCTACCGGGCACTGAAGCTTTCTTT. Translation: CASSTLPGTEAFF.

The chain has TRBV24-1 and TRBJ2-7, with D perhaps matching TRBD2 (5 bases). The V gene's germline CDR1 is KGHDR and CDR2 SFDVKD. V lost 4 bases and J 7 bases, leaving 16 bases between the germline ends. The CDR3 runs 14 residues. The CDR3 loop is CATSDPRTGGEQYF. As DNA, the CDR3 is TGTGCCACCAGTGACCCCCGGACGGGCGGGGAGCAGTACTTC.

The rearrangement links TRBV30 to TRBJ2-3, with a weak D call TRBD2 (7 bases). V lost 0 bases, J lost 1 base, and 14 bases lay in between. CDR3 length equals 16 residues. Germline CDR1 GTSNPN, CDR2 SVGIG (reference sequence). CDR3: CAWSVGGGPGTDTQYF. In DNA form, the CDR3 reads TGTGCCTGGAGTGTAGGGGGGGGGCCGGGCACAGATACGCAGTATTTT.

The chain recombines TRBV19 with TRBJ2-5; a possible D gene is TRBD2 (6 bases). This CDR3 has 12 residues. V was pared by 1 base and J by 14 bases, with 14 bases between. Germline CDR1 reads LNHDA; CDR2 reads SQIVND (reference sequence). The CDR3 sequence: CASSIAGGDRYF. In nucleotides, the CDR3 is TGTGCCAGTAGTATAGCTGGAGGGGACCGATACTTC.

The chain joins TRBV24-1 to TRBJ2-5; D may be TRBD2 (6 bases). Trimming left V 5 bases short and J 5 bases short, with 11 bases between. The V gene's germline CDR1 is KGHDR and CDR2 SFDVKD. The CDR3 is 13 amino acids. CDR3 amino acids: CATSASGVETQYF. The CDR3 coding sequence is TGTGCCACCAGTGCGTCGGGGGTGGAGACCCAGTACTTC.

The rearrangement links TRBV4-1 to TRBJ1-2; D perhaps matches TRBD1 (5 bases). CDR3 length: 15 amino acids. The V end lost 4 bases, the J end lost 4 bases, and 16 bases lay between the germline ends. Germline-derived CDR1 and CDR2 are MGHRA and YSYEKL. The CDR3 is CASSREDTSSYGYTF. The CDR3 DNA sequence: TGCGCCAGCAGCCGCGAGGACACCTCGTCCTATGGCTACACCTTC.

V gene TRBV19 combines with J gene TRBJ2-1, with 7 bases fitting TRBD1. Germline values: CDR1 LNHDA, CDR2 SQIVND (reference sequence). V was pared by 1 base and J by 12 bases, with 6 bases of the junction left unmatched. The CDR3 is made up of 13 amino acids. CDR3 region: CASSIAEGAGQFF. The CDR3 DNA reads as TGTGCCAGTAGTATAGCCGAGGGGGCGGGGCAGTTCTTC.

CDR3 DNA: TGTGCCAGCAGAGGGTCAGGGATCAACTATGGCTACACCTTC. It yields the protein CASRGSGINYGYTF. The gene calls are TRBV27 and TRBJ1-2; D possibly corresponds to TRBD1 (5 bases). The CDR3 sequence is 14 residues long. The germline V gene has CDR1 MNHEY and CDR2 SMNVEV (reference sequence). V dropped 6 bases and J dropped 2 bases, with 13 bases sitting between them.

This clone was detected a few times. V and J are TRBV9 and TRBJ1-2; possibly TRBD1 for D (5 bases). Deletions cut 0 bases from V and 2 bases from J, with 11 bases between. CDR1 SGDLS and CDR2 YYNGEE come from the germline V gene. The CDR3 covers 15 residues. The chain's CDR3 is CASSVGAAGNYGYTF. CDR3 nucleotide sequence: TGTGCCAGCAGCGTAGGGGCCGCAGGGAACTATGGCTACACCTTC. Filled out from reference TRBV9 and TRBJ1-2, the complete variable domain reads DSGVTQTPKHLITATGQRVTLRCSPRSGDLSVYWYQQSLDQGLQFLIQYYNGEERAKGNILERFSAQQFPDLHSELNLSSLELGDSALYFCASSVGAAGNYGYTFGSGTRLTVV.

This chain joins TRBV28 and TRBJ2-7, with TRBD1 matching over 8 bases. Germline V gives CDR1 MDHEN, CDR2 SYDVKM. J lost 3 bases, V lost 6 bases, and 7 bases had no gene match. This CDR3 has 14 residues. DNA of the CDR3: TGTGCCAGCAGGAAGACAGGGGTTGGCTACGAGCAGTACTTC. Translated, it gives CASRKTGVGYEQYF. Full variable domain (remainder filled in from reference TRBV28 and TRBJ2-7): DVKVTQSSRYLVKRTGEKVFLECVQDMDHENMFWYRQDPGLGLRLIYFSYDVKMKEKGDIPEGYSVSREKKERFSLILESASTNQTSMYLCASRKTGVGYEQYFGPGTRLTVT.

The rearrangement uses TRBV3-1 (or the pseudogene TRBV3-2) and TRBJ1-1; tentatively, D is TRBD1 (6 bases). The CDR3 is 14 residues long. V lost 4 bases and J 5 bases, leaving 14 bases between the germline ends. Germline V gene lookup returns CDR1 LGHDT and CDR2 YNNKEL (reference sequence). The CDR3 DNA follows: TGTGCCAGCAGCCCACAGGGTGTGAGGACTGAAGCTTTCTTT. This gives the protein CASSPQGVRTEAFF.

This clone occurred once. The rearrangement joins TRBV2 to TRBJ1-2; D gene unclear. V was trimmed by 7 bases and J by 2 bases, leaving 5 bases between them. Germline CDR1 SNHLY, CDR2 FYNNEI. The CDR3 length is 11 residues. CDR3 region: CASKRNYGYTF. The CDR3 nucleotides read TGTGCCAGCAAACGGAACTATGGCTACACCTTC.

This clone is a singleton in its sample. This chain joins TRBV29-1 and TRBJ2-5, with 9 bases fitting TRBD2. Per germline, CDR1 SQVTM and CDR2 ANQGSEA. Trimming took 4 bases from V and 1 from J; bases not matched to a gene: 4. The CDR3 covers 14 residues. CDR3 sequence reads: CSVVVAGVQETQYF. CDR3 DNA: TGCAGCGTTGTGGTAGCGGGGGTCCAAGAGACCCAGTACTTC. Supplemented by reference TRBV29-1 and TRBJ2-5, the full variable domain reads SAVISQKPSRDICQRGTSLTIQCQVDSQVTMMFWYRQQPGQSLTLIATANQGSEATYESGFVIDKFPISRPNLTFSTLTVSNMSPEDSSIYLCSVVVAGVQETQYFGPGTRLLVL.

V gene TRBV27 combines with J gene TRBJ2-3; D is perhaps TRBD1 (5 bases). V was shortened by 0 bases and J by 11 bases, with 12 bases between the two germline ends. The CDR3 runs 13 residues. Germline V gives CDR1 MNHEY, CDR2 SMNVEV (reference sequence). The CDR3 sequence is CASSLSVGLGQYF. For the CDR3, the DNA is TGTGCCAGCAGTTTATCGGTGGGGCTGGGGCAGTATTTT.

V and J are TRBV9 and TRBJ2-7, with D perhaps matching TRBD2 (5 bases). Germline V gene lookup returns CDR1 SGDLS and CDR2 YYNGEE. This CDR3 has 14 amino acids. The V end was cut by 0 bases, the J end by 3 bases, with 10 bases between. As DNA, the CDR3 is TGTGCCAGCAGCGTAGGGGCCGAGGGCTACGAGCAGTACTTC. Translation gives CASSVGAEGYEQYF. The full variable domain, its missing parts supplied by reference TRBV9 and TRBJ2-7, is DSGVTQTPKHLITATGQRVTLRCSPRSGDLSVYWYQQSLDQGLQFLIQYYNGEERAKGNILERFSAQQFPDLHSELNLSSLELGDSALYFCASSVGAEGYEQYFGPGTRLTVT.

The rearrangement joins TRBV6-2 or TRBV6-3 to TRBJ2-5; 7 positions match TRBD2. Per the germline V gene, CDR1 is MNHEY and CDR2 is SVGEGT. V shed 4 bases, J shed 5 bases, and the junction held 16 bases outside the gene matches. The CDR3 has 17 amino acids. CDR3 protein: CASSSQGGAAWRETQYF. Written as DNA, the CDR3 is TGTGCCAGCAGTTCCCAGGGAGGGGCAGCGTGGCGGGAGACCCAGTACTTC.

CDR3 region: CASSQERWSTDTQYF. CDR3 sequence (DNA): TGTGCCAGCAGCCAAGAGCGATGGAGCACAGATACGCAGTATTTT. This chain links TRBV3-1 (or the pseudogene TRBV3-2) with TRBJ2-3; D remains ambiguous. Trimming stripped 0 bases from V and 0 bases from J, with 7 bases between. CDR3 length equals 15 residues. The germline V gene has CDR1 LGHDT and CDR2 YNNKEL (reference sequence).

This clone was detected only once. The genes are TRBV7-2 and TRBJ2-2; 11 bases align to TRBD2. The germline gives CDR1 SGHTA, CDR2 FQGNSA. J gave up 7 bases and V 4 bases, and 8 bases lay outside the gene matches. The CDR3 extends over 16 amino acids. The CDR3 DNA reads TGTGCCAGCAGCTACATAGCGGGGGGGCCAGTCGGGGAGCTGTTTTTT. Residues: CASSYIAGGPVGELFF.

V usage is TRBV5-5 and J usage is TRBJ2-3; 7 bases line up with TRBD2. V trimming: 3 bases; J trimming: 4 bases; junction bases outside the gene matches: 8. In germline, CDR1 is SGHKS, CDR2 YYEKEE (reference sequence). The CDR3 is 15 residues long. The CDR3 DNA sequence: TGTGCCAGCAGCTCCGCGGGGGAAATCCCAGATACGCAGTATTTT. This encodes CASSSAGEIPDTQYF.

By proportion, this clone is medium-sized. The V gene is TRBV10-1, the J gene TRBJ2-7; 11 nucleotides align to TRBD2. V gave up 3 bases and J gave up 0 bases; unmatched junction bases: 7. Germline CDR1 reads WNHNN; CDR2 reads SYGVQD (reference sequence). This CDR3 contains 17 residues. This CDR3 reads CASSDRLAGLLSYEQYF. As DNA, the CDR3 is TGCGCCAGCAGTGACCGACTAGCGGGGCTTCTCTCCTACGAGCAGTACTTC.

The chain links TRBV5-1 to TRBJ1-1; D is possibly TRBD1 (5 bases). The CDR3 runs to 15 residues. V lost 0 bases and J 5 bases, leaving 14 bases between the germline ends. Germline values: CDR1 SGHRS, CDR2 YFSETQ. The CDR3 DNA is TGCGCCAGCAGCTTGGATCTGGGGCTGGGTACTGAAGCTTTCTTT. Protein product: CASSLDLGLGTEAFF.